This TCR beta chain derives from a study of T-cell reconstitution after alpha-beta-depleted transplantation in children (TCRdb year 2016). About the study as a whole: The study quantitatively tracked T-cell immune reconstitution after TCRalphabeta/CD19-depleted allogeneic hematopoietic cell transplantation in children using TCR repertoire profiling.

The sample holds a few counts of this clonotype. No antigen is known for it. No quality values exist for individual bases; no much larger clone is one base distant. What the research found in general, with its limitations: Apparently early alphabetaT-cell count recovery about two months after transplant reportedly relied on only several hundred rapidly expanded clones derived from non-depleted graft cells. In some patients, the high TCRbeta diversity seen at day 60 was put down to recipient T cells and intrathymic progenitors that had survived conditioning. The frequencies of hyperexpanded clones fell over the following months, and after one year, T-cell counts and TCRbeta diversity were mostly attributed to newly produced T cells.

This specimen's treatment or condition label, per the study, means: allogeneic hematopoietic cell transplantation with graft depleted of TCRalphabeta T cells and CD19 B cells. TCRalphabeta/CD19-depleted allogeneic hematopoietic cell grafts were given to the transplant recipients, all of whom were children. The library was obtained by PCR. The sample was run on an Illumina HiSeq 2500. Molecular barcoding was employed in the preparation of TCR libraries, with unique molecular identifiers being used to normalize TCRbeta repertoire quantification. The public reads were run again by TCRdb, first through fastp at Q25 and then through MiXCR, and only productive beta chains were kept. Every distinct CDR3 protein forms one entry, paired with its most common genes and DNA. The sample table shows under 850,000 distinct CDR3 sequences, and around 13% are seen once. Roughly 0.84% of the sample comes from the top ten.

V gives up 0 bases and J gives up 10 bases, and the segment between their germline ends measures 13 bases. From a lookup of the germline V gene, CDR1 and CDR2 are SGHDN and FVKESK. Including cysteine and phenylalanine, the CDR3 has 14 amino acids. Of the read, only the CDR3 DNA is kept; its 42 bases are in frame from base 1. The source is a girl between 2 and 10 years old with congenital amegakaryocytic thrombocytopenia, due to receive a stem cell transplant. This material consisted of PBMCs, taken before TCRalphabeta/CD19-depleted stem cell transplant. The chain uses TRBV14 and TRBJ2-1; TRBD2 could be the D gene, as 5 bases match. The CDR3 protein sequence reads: CASSQEPEASEQFF. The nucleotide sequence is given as TGTGCCAGCAGCCAAGAGCCCGAGGCTAGCGAGCAGTTCTTC. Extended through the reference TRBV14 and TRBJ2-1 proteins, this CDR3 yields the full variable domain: EAGVTQFPSHSVIEKGQTVTLRCDPISGHDNLYWYRRVMGKEIKFLLHFVKESKQDESGMPNNRFLAERTGGTYSTLKVQPAELEDSGVYFCASSQEPEASEQFFGPGTRLTVL.